This T cell receptor (beta chain) is from a study of blood T cell repertoires in COVID-19. Study-wide background: Specimens from acute and convalescent COVID-19 originated in the United States, Italy and Spain. PBMCs, B-cell-depleted T cells, or T cells provided the cDNA or gDNA that made up the material.

Original processing notes: Nucleated cell number was recorded as an estimate derived from reference gene primer amplification. Clones were read by immunoSEQ multiplex PCR, and TCRdb kept only the in-frame ones, dropping some. The V and J calls and the clone size are those of that table, but D and trimming were determined from the DNA. The sample has 150,000 or so clones, under 85% seen once. V was cut by 5 bases and J by 3 bases, with 10 bases left in between. The CDR3 covers 13 residues. CDR1 is KGHSH, CDR2 LQKENI, per germline. Sequencing used peripheral blood. The chain links TRBV18 to TRBJ1-2, with D possibly being TRBD1 (6 bases). This clonotype originated in a human donor in a cohort sampled during active COVID-19. The CDR3 loop reads CASSAGDYYGYTF. CDR3 bases: TGTGCCAGCTCAGCAGGGGATTACTATGGCTACACCTTC.